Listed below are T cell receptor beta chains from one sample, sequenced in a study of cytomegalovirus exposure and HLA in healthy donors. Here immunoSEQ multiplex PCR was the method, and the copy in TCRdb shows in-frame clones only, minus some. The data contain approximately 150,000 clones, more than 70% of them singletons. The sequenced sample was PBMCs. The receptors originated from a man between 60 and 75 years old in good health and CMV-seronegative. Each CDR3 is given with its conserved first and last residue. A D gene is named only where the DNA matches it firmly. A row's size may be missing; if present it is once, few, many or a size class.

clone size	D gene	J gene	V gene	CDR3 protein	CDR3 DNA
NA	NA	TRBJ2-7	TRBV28	CASSRLRYEQYF	TGTGCCAGCAGTCGACTCCGCTACGAGCAGTACTTC
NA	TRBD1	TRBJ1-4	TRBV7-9	CASSLSGQGGQEKLFF	TGTGCCAGCAGCTTGTCCGGACAGGGAGGCCAGGAAAAACTGTTTTTT
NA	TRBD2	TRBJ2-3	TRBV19	CASRRASGENTDTQYF	TGTGCCAGTAGAAGGGCTAGCGGGGAAAACACAGATACGCAGTATTTT
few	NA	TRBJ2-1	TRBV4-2	CASSQVSSGTEGGNEQFF	TGTGCCAGCAGCCAAGTTTCATCTGGGACCGAGGGAGGCAATGAGCAGTTCTTC
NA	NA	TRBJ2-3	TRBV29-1	CSVAGGGKGPDTQYF	TGCAGCGTTGCAGGTGGAGGGAAGGGCCCAGATACGCAGTATTTT
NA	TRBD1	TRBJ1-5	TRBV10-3	CAISEYGTGNQPQHF	TGTGCCATCAGTGAGTATGGGACAGGGAATCAGCCCCAGCATTTT
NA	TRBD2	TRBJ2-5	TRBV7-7	CASSPGLAGVGETQYF	TGTGCCAGCAGCCCAGGGCTAGCGGGAGTCGGCGAGACCCAGTACTTC
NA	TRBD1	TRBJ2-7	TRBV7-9	CASSSDRGYEQYF	TGTGCCAGCAGCTCTGACAGGGGCTACGAGCAGTACTTC
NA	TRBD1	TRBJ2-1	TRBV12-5	CASGLGTGVSTYNEQFF	TGTGCTAGTGGTTTGGGGACAGGGGTTTCCACCTACAATGAGCAGTTCTTC
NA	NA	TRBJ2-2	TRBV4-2	CASSQSLGPTGELFF	TGTGCCAGCAGCCAATCACTGGGGCCCACCGGGGAGCTGTTTTTT
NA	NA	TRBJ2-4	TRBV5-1	CASSLEQGNIQYF	TGCGCCAGCAGCTTGGAACAGGGAAACATTCAGTACTTC
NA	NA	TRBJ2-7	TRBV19	CASGTTGSYEQYF	TGTGCCAGCGGAACGACAGGTTCCTACGAGCAGTACTTC
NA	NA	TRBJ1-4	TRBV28	CASRRAGLNEKLFF	TGTGCCAGCAGGAGGGCGGGGCTGAATGAAAAACTGTTTTTT
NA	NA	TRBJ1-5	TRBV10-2	CASSGPSEAQHF	TGCGCCAGCAGTGGCCCTAGTGAGGCCCAGCATTTT
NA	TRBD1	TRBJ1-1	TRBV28	CASSAYQGATEAFF	TGTGCCAGCAGTGCCTACCAGGGGGCGACTGAAGCTTTCTTT
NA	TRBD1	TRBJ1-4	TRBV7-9	CASSSGTGDEKLFF	TGTGCCAGCAGCTCCGGGACAGGGGATGAAAAACTGTTTTTT
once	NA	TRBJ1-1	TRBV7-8	CASSPREVRAFF	TGTGCCAGCAGCCCCCGAGAGGTCCGGGCTTTCTTT
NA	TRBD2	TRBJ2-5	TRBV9	CASSPGGREAIETQYF	TGTGCCAGCAGCCCCGGGGGGCGGGAGGCAATAGAGACCCAGTACTTC
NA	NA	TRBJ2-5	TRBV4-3	CASSQVARGTQYF	TGCGCCAGCAGCCAAGTAGCTAGGGGAACCCAGTACTTC
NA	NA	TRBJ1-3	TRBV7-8	CASSLSQGGRNTIYF	TGTGCCAGCAGCTTATCCCAGGGCGGTCGAAACACCATATATTTT
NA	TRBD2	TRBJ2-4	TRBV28	CASSREIAGSKNIQYF	TGTGCCAGCAGTAGAGAGATAGCGGGTTCCAAAAACATTCAGTACTTC
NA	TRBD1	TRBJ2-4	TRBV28	CASSGAWTGGDIQYF	TGTGCCAGCAGCGGGGCCTGGACAGGGGGAGACATTCAGTACTTC
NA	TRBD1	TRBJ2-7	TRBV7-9	CASSLGPGQDPYEQYF	TGTGCCAGCAGCTTAGGGCCGGGACAGGACCCCTACGAGCAGTACTTC
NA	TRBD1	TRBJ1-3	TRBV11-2	CASSTGTGRTTIYF	TGTGCCAGCAGCACCGGGACAGGACGGACGACCATATATTTT
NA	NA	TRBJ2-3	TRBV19	CASSIDGGSTDTQYF	TGTGCCAGTAGTATAGATGGGGGCAGTACAGATACGCAGTATTTT
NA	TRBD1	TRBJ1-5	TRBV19	CASLGAGGYFQPQHF	TGTGCCAGTTTGGGGGCAGGGGGATACTTTCAGCCCCAGCATTTT
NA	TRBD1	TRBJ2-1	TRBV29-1	CSVENGVAGGSGDEQFF	TGCAGCGTTGAGAACGGAGTGGCAGGGGGCTCAGGCGATGAGCAGTTCTTC